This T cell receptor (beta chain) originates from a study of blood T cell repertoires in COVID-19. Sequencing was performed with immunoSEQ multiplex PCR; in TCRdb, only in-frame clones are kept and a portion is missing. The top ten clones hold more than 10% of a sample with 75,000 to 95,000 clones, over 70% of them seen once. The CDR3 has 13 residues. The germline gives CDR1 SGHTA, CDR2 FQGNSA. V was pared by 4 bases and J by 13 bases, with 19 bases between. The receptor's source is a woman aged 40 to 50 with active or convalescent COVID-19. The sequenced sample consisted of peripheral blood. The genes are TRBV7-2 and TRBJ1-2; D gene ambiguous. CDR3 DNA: TGTGCCAGCAGCTACGGGAAGGAGCTGTCCGGCACCTTC. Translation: CASSYGKELSGTF.